This T cell receptor (beta chain) was profiled in a study of immune cell composition in non-small cell lung cancer. The wider study: Tumours were mainly lung adenocarcinoma or squamous cell carcinoma. Study-level findings and limits: Squamous lung tumours showed higher top 10 clone scores and clonality than adenocarcinomas. Tumour-associated clones >0.5% occurred in approximately 32% of adenocarcinomas, approximately 79% of squamous.

Genomic DNA came from frozen unsorted single-cell suspensions. Produced via immunoSEQ multiplex PCR; TCRdb's table is partial and in-frame only. The sample has about 7,800 clones, around 80% seen once; the top ten hold approximately 12%. The germline V gene has CDR1 SGHAT and CDR2 FQNNGV. The V and J ends lost 3 bases and 4 bases, in that order; junction bases with no gene match: 3. The CDR3 contains 14 residues. In its sample, this clone was seen a few times. Antigen specificity is unknown. The clonotype comes from a human donor with non-small cell lung cancer. The source material was lung tumor tissue. The V and J genes are TRBV11-2 and TRBJ1-2; 9 nucleotides line up with TRBD1. The CDR3 sequence is CASSFGTGTYGYTF. The CDR3 DNA reads as TGTGCCAGCAGCTTTGGGACAGGGACCTATGGCTACACCTTC.